A single sample gave rise to the 27 T cell receptor beta chains below, sequenced in a study of response to subunit inactivated influenza vaccine. TCRdb re-derived calls from the RT-PCR reads in MiXCR, one entry per CDR3 protein. The sample contains fewer than 550,000 distinct CDR3 sequences, approximately 24% of which appear only once. This material consisted of CD4+ T cells sorted from PBMCs, taken 5 to 6 days after vaccination. The receptors stem from a man aged 50 or older who received an inactivated influenza vaccine.

For this clonotype: The junction does not match germline at one end; this may be a read error. The V call is TRBV12-3 or TRBV12-4, the J call TRBJ2-3, with TRBD2 identical over 7 bases. CDR3 size: 18 residues. CDR3 region: CAISLGRGRGSLADTQYF. CDR3 DNA: TGTGCCATCAGTTTAGGGCGGGGTCGCGGGAGTTTGGCAGATACGCAGTATTTT.

This clonotype was seen a few times. The chain carries TRBV18 and TRBJ1-2; 7 bases agree with TRBD1. The CDR3 length is 13 residues. The ends lost 5 bases at V and 6 bases at J; junction bases unmatched: 6. CDR1 is KGHSH, CDR2 LQKENI, per germline. The DNA for the CDR3 is TGTGCCAGCTCAATACAGGGGAGAGATGGCTACACCTTC. It is translated as CASSIQGRDGYTF. Drawing the rest from reference TRBV18 and TRBJ1-2, the complete variable domain is NAGVMQNPRHLVRRRGQEARLRCSPMKGHSHVYWYRQLPEEGLKFMVYLQKENIIDESGMPKERFSAEFPKEGPSILRIQQVVRGDSAAYFCASSIQGRDGYTFGSGTRLTVV.

The chain combines TRBV20-1 with TRBJ1-4; D uncertain. V dropped 6 bases and J dropped 5 bases, with 10 bases sitting between them. In germline, CDR1 is DFQATT, CDR2 SNEGSKA (reference sequence). CDR3 length: 12 residues. For the CDR3, the DNA is TGCAGTGCCCCTGACTTGAATGAAAAACTGTTTTTT. Encoded protein: CSAPDLNEKLFF.

As regards this clonotype: The junction does not match germline at one end; this may be a read error. V is TRBV28 and J is TRBJ1-2; tentative D call: TRBD1 (5 bases). The CDR3 extends over 15 amino acids. CDR1 is MDHEN, CDR2 SYDVKM, per germline. CDR3 in amino acids: CASSFGADSLRGYSF. The CDR3 bases are TGTGCCAGCAGTTTCGGGGCGGACTCTCTGAGGGGCTACTCCTTC.

Only a few counts were recorded for this clonotype. The rearrangement uses TRBV5-4 and TRBJ2-1; the D gene is possibly TRBD2 (6 bases). CDR1 is SGHNT, CDR2 YYREEE, per germline (reference sequence). The CDR3 has 15 amino acids. Trimming took 1 base from V and 4 from J, leaving 12 bases between them. The CDR3 is CASSLPGSVYNEQFF. CDR3 nucleotides: TGTGCCAGCAGCTTGCCCGGGAGCGTTTACAATGAGCAGTTCTTC. Supplemented by reference TRBV5-4 and TRBJ2-1, the full variable domain reads ETGVTQSPTHLIKTRGQQVTLRCSSQSGHNTVSWYQQALGQGPQFIFQYYREEENGRGNFPPRFSGLQFPNYSSELNVNALELDDSALYLCASSLPGSVYNEQFFGPGTRLTVL.

This clonotype was recorded a few times. The J gene is TRBJ1-4, the V gene TRBV20-1, with TRBD1 matching 7 bases. The germline V gene has CDR1 DFQATT and CDR2 SNEGSKA (reference sequence). The CDR3 contains 13 residues. V was pared by 3 bases and J by 7 bases, with 5 bases of the junction left unmatched. The CDR3 nucleotides are TGCAGTGCTAGGCAACAGGGGCGTGAAAAACTGTTTTTT. Amino acids: CSARQQGREKLFF.

V is TRBV6-2 or TRBV6-3 and J is TRBJ2-2, with D uncertain. The germline V and J ends were trimmed by 2 bases and 7 bases, with 11 bases remaining between them. From germline, CDR1 is MNHEY and CDR2 SVGEGT. The CDR3 has 14 residues. The CDR3 bases are TGTGCCAGCAGTTACGGAAGGGCTGTCGGGGAGCTGTTTTTT. This codes for CASSYGRAVGELFF.

The rearrangement links TRBV10-3 to TRBJ1-3; 10 bases are a match to TRBD1. Losses at the gene ends were 6 bases for V and 7 bases for J; bases not matched to a gene: 9. The CDR3 length is 15 residues. CDR1 and CDR2 (germline): ENHRY, SYGVKD. CDR3 coding DNA: TGTGCCATCAGAGCGCCGGGACAGGGGTTGAACACCATATATTTT. Residues: CAIRAPGQGLNTIYF.

The chain combines TRBV6-2 or TRBV6-3 with TRBJ2-4; TRBD2 agrees at 10 bases. The CDR3 contains 19 residues. Germline V gene lookup returns CDR1 MNHEY and CDR2 SVGEGT. With V trimmed by 7 bases and J by 0 bases, 15 bases remained unmatched. CDR3 protein: CASTSSPAERGGAKNIQYF. CDR3 bases: TGTGCCAGCACGTCCTCTCCAGCCGAGCGGGGGGGAGCCAAAAACATTCAGTACTTC.

The chain couples TRBV5-1 to TRBJ2-3; TRBD1 agrees at 8 bases. V shed 4 bases, J shed 4 bases, and the junction held 5 bases outside the gene matches. CDR3 length: 14 amino acids. Germline V gives CDR1 SGHRS, CDR2 YFSETQ. The CDR3, as DNA: TGCGCCAGCAGCATCGGACAGGGTCCAGATACGCAGTATTTT. It yields the protein CASSIGQGPDTQYF.

This chain connects TRBV4-2 to TRBJ2-2; no clear D. CDR3 length: 15 amino acids. Between the trimmed V and J ends, which lost 0 bases and 5 bases, there was a span of 10 bases. CDR1 LGHNA and CDR2 YNFKEQ come from the germline V gene. The CDR3 spells CASSQDHAGTGELFF. CDR3 in DNA: TGTGCCAGCAGCCAAGATCATGCCGGGACCGGGGAGCTGTTTTTT.

The chain joins TRBV5-1 to TRBJ1-1, with D possibly matching TRBD1 (5 bases). Per the germline V gene, CDR1 is SGHRS and CDR2 is YFSETQ. The CDR3 length is 16 residues. The germline V and J ends were trimmed by 4 bases and 1 base, with 17 bases remaining between them. The CDR3 DNA follows: TGCGCCAGCAGCCCCCTTAACTCCGGACAGAACACTGAAGCTTTCTTT. It yields the protein CASSPLNSGQNTEAFF.

This chain links TRBV6-5 with TRBJ1-5, with D perhaps matching TRBD1 (6 bases). V lost 0 bases, J lost 6 bases, and 18 bases lay in between. Germline CDR1 reads MNHEY; CDR2 reads SVGAGI. This CDR3 has 17 residues. The CDR3 spells CASSYSRGAPISQPQHF. The CDR3 region has the DNA TGTGCCAGCAGTTACTCGAGGGGGGCGCCTATAAGTCAGCCCCAGCATTTT.

The chain links TRBV5-5 to TRBJ1-1; 10 nucleotides match TRBD1. Losses at the gene ends were 0 bases for V and 4 bases for J; bases not matched to a gene: 3. Per germline, CDR1 SGHKS and CDR2 YYEKEE (reference sequence). The CDR3 runs 15 residues. The CDR3 DNA is TGTGCCAGCAGCTTGGTGGGACAGGGGAGCACTGAAGCTTTCTTT. Amino acids: CASSLVGQGSTEAFF. Combining the CDR3 with reference TRBV5-5 and TRBJ1-1 gives the whole variable domain DAGVTQSPTHLIKTRGQQVTLRCSPISGHKSVSWYQQVLGQGPQFIFQYYEKEERGRGNFPDRFSARQFPNYSSELNVNALLLGDSALYLCASSLVGQGSTEAFFGQGTRLTVV.

Only a few counts were recorded for this clonotype. The chain has TRBV6-4 and TRBJ2-2; D unresolved. Trimming stripped 6 bases from V and 5 bases from J, with 13 bases between. Per germline, CDR1 MRHNA and CDR2 SNTAGT. This CDR3 has 14 amino acids. The CDR3 spells CASSRQLGTGELFF. For the CDR3, the DNA is TGTGCCAGCAGCAGGCAACTGGGGACCGGGGAGCTGTTTTTT.

The chain uses TRBV11-2 and TRBJ2-7; TRBD1 matches 9 bases. V lost 6 bases, J lost 3 bases, and 9 bases stayed unmatched. This CDR3 is 15 amino acids long. The V gene's germline CDR1 is SGHAT and CDR2 FQNNGV. The CDR3 spells CASSYAGTGLYEQYF. The CDR3 nucleotides read TGTGCCAGCAGTTACGCCGGGACAGGGCTCTACGAGCAGTACTTC.

This clonotype has more than one count but fewer than ten. The V and J genes are TRBV6-2 or TRBV6-3 and TRBJ2-1, with TRBD2 matching 12 bases. The CDR3 has 17 amino acids. Germline lookup yields CDR1 MNHEY and CDR2 SVGEGT. Unmatched junction bases numbered 8, after V lost 5 bases and J lost 3 bases. The CDR3 sequence is CASSARTSGTRYNEQFF. In DNA form, the CDR3 reads TGTGCCAGCAGTGCACGGACTAGCGGGACACGCTACAATGAGCAGTTCTTC.

CDR3 region: CASSLAGTLTYNEQFF. DNA for the CDR3: TGCGCCAGCAGCCTCGCCGGGACACTGACCTACAATGAGCAGTTCTTC. The gene calls are TRBV5-1 and TRBJ2-1, with D possibly TRBD1 on 6 matching bases. Between the trimmed V and J ends, which lost 4 bases and 2 bases, there was a span of 16 bases. Germline CDR1 reads SGHRS; CDR2 reads YFSETQ. The CDR3 is 16 residues long.

This sequence joins TRBV5-1 and TRBJ2-2; 11 nucleotides align to TRBD1. This CDR3 is built from 18 residues. Losses at the gene ends were 4 bases for V and 0 bases for J; bases not matched to a gene: 8. Germline V lookup: CDR1 SGHRS, CDR2 YFSETQ. CDR3 in DNA: TGCGCCAGCAGCATCCGGGACAGGGGGGCTACGAACACCGGGGAGCTGTTTTTT. Encoded protein: CASSIRDRGATNTGELFF.

The chain is built from TRBV20-1 and TRBJ2-2; TRBD2 might be the D (5 bases). Germline lookup yields CDR1 DFQATT and CDR2 SNEGSKA (reference sequence). Trimming pared 5 bases from V and 1 base from J, leaving 17 bases between. This CDR3 is 16 amino acids long. The CDR3 coding sequence is TGCAGTGCTTCCAAATTGCCAGCGGAGAACACCGGGGAGCTGTTTTTT. It yields the protein CSASKLPAENTGELFF.

With regard to this clonotype: The germline gene is not matched at one end of the junction; a read error may be the cause. The chain recombines TRBV2 with TRBJ2-1, with 14 bases lining up with TRBD2. This CDR3 has 18 residues. Germline V gene data show CDR1 as SNHLY and CDR2 as FYNNEI. The CDR3 sequence is CARSRGLAGGLLNNEQFF. CDR3 sequence (DNA): TGTGCCCGCAGTCGAGGACTAGCGGGGGGCCTACTTAACAATGAGCAGTTCTTC.

The rearrangement joins TRBV11-2 to TRBJ2-2; D possibly corresponds to TRBD1 (6 bases). The CDR3 extends over 17 amino acids. The germline V gene encodes CDR1 SGHAT and CDR2 FQNNGV. V gave up 3 bases and J gave up 6 bases, with 20 bases separating them. The CDR3 here is CASSFGVGTGWSGELFF. As DNA, the CDR3 is TGTGCCAGCAGCTTCGGAGTGGGAACAGGGTGGTCCGGGGAGCTGTTTTTT.

This clonotype showed up just a few times. CDR3 DNA sequence: TGTGCCAGCAGCTTAGGTGGGGGAAGGACCCAGTACTTC. This encodes CASSLGGGRTQYF. This chain links TRBV7-9 with TRBJ2-5, with D perhaps assigned TRBD1 or TRBD2 (5 bases each). This CDR3 region has 13 residues. The ends were cut back, 1 base at V and 7 bases at J, with 10 bases in the middle. CDR1 is SEHNR and CDR2 is FQNEAQ in the germline V gene (reference sequence).

This clonotype was detected a few times. CDR3 loop: CASSPRTPLNSTDTQYF. The CDR3 DNA is TGTGCCAGCAGCCCCCGCACGCCCCTGAATTCCACAGATACGCAGTATTTT. The J gene is TRBJ2-3, the V gene TRBV7-9, with D unclear. The V end was cut by 5 bases, the J end by 2 bases, with 20 bases between. Germline CDR1 SEHNR, CDR2 FQNEAQ (reference sequence). The CDR3 length is 17 residues. Together with reference TRBV7-9 and TRBJ2-3, the CDR3 gives the full variable domain: DTGVSQNPRHKITKRGQNVTFRCDPISEHNRLYWYRQTLGQGPEFLTYFQNEAQLEKSRLLSDRFSAERPKGSFSTLEIQRTEQGDSAMYLCASSPRTPLNSTDTQYFGPGTRLTVL.

V usage is TRBV4-1 and J usage is TRBJ2-2, with 12 bases matching TRBD2. Germline CDR1 is MGHRA and CDR2 is YSYEKL. Unmatched junction bases numbered 3, after V lost 4 bases and J lost 9 bases. The CDR3 totals 14 residues. The CDR3: CASSLRTSGRELFF. In DNA, the CDR3 is TGCGCCAGCAGCCTCCGGACTAGCGGGAGGGAGCTGTTTTTT.

The chain uses TRBV12-3 or TRBV12-4 and TRBJ2-7, with TRBD1 matching over 8 bases. J lost 2 bases, V lost 3 bases, and 6 bases had no gene match. The CDR3 contains 15 residues. Here the CDR3 reads CASSFGQGNTYEQYF. The CDR3 DNA reads as TGTGCCAGCAGTTTCGGACAGGGTAACACCTACGAGCAGTACTTC.

This clonotype came up a few times. This chain joins TRBV29-1 and TRBJ2-7; D unclear. CDR1 and CDR2 (germline): SQVTM, ANQGSEA. The CDR3 has 12 amino acids. V dropped 4 bases and J dropped 2 bases, with 9 bases sitting between them. The CDR3 nucleotides read TGCAGCGTTGTTCTGGCGGCCTACGAGCAGTACTTC. Encoded protein: CSVVLAAYEQYF.